The 29 T cell receptor beta chains below come from one sample, sequenced in a study of T cells in Graves' hyperthyroidism and ophthalmopathy. Regions amplified from RNA transcripts were the TCR beta CDR3 regions. In the first-round RT-PCR of the TCR CDR3, the HTBI primer set was used. From the multiplex PCR reads, TCRdb called clonotypes with MiXCR, one entry per CDR3 protein. The sample lists nearly 600,000 distinct CDR3 sequences, about 14% occurring once. The sample consisted of blood. Receptors originate from a woman younger than 30 with Graves' ophthalmopathy.

This clonotype was picked up many times. This rearrangement joins TRBV7-3 to TRBJ2-1, with TRBD2 identical over 8 bases. This CDR3 region has 15 residues. J gave up 4 bases and V 5 bases, and 7 bases lay outside the gene matches. Germline loops: CDR1 SGHTA, CDR2 FQGTGA. Here the CDR3 reads CASSTLADDYNEQFF. The DNA of the CDR3 is TGTGCCAGCAGCACACTAGCGGATGATTACAATGAGCAGTTCTTC.

The chain combines TRBV10-3 with TRBJ2-7; D may be TRBD1 (5 bases). The germline V gene has CDR1 ENHRY and CDR2 SYGVKD. V lost 0 bases, J lost 2 bases, and 8 bases lay in between. The CDR3 length is 14 residues. The chain's CDR3 is CAISESWGPYEQYF. The CDR3 DNA reads TGTGCCATCAGTGAGTCTTGGGGCCCCTACGAGCAGTACTTC.

This clonotype was detected ten times or more. V and J are TRBV5-8 and TRBJ2-3, with 15 bases matching TRBD2. CDR1 is SGHTS and CDR2 is YDEGEE in the germline V gene. The CDR3 loop spans 19 amino acids. Trimming cost V 0 bases and J 1 base; bases outside gene matches: 6. The CDR3 DNA reads as TGTGCCAGCAGCTTGGAGGGACTAGCGGGAGGAGGGGGCACAGATACGCAGTATTTT. Translation gives CASSLEGLAGGGGTDTQYF.

This clonotype appeared many times. The chain is built from TRBV7-3 and TRBJ2-2, with TRBD1 identical over 7 bases. The CDR3 loop spans 15 amino acids. The germline V gene encodes CDR1 SGHTA and CDR2 FQGTGA. V lost 10 bases to trimming and J lost 0 bases; unmatched junction nucleotides: 8. CDR3: CATRDSSSNTGELFF. The CDR3 DNA reads as TGTGCCACCCGGGACAGCAGTTCGAACACCGGGGAGCTGTTTTTT.

Ten or more counts support this clonotype. The chain uses TRBV13 and TRBJ2-3; 9 nucleotides align to TRBD2. Germline V gene lookup returns CDR1 PRHDT and CDR2 FYEKMQ (reference sequence). V dropped 4 bases and J dropped 6; count of bases not matched to a gene: 17. The CDR3 has 18 amino acids. The DNA for the CDR3 is TGTGCCAGCAGCTCCCCCCAAGGCGCGGGAGGGCCCGTGGATACGCAGTATTTT. Translating it yields CASSSPQGAGGPVDTQYF.

This clonotype was seen a few times. The V call is TRBV12-5, the J call TRBJ1-2; D unresolved. V lost 4 bases and J 8 bases, leaving 17 bases between the germline ends. The germline gives CDR1 LGHNT, CDR2 FRNRAP. The CDR3 covers 14 residues. The CDR3 sequence is CASGSPGLTAGYTF. For the CDR3, the DNA is TGTGCTAGTGGTTCACCCGGGCTCACAGCGGGCTACACCTTC.

This clonotype has ten or more counts. The rearrangement joins TRBV15 to TRBJ2-1; D might be TRBD1 (5 bases). Trimming removed 1 base at V and 4 bases at J, with 20 bases between. The CDR3 runs to 18 residues. The germline CDR1 and CDR2 sequences are LNHNV and YYDKDF (reference sequence). CDR3 coding DNA: TGTGCCACCAGCAGAGGGGGCGATCTTTTCCCCTCATACAATGAGCAGTTCTTC. It yields the protein CATSRGGDLFPSYNEQFF.

This clonotype was picked up many times. The V gene is TRBV28, the J gene TRBJ1-5; tentative D call: TRBD1 (5 bases). The CDR3 runs to 15 residues. The germline V and J ends were trimmed by 6 bases and 0 bases, with 12 bases remaining between them. Germline CDR1 reads MDHEN; CDR2 reads SYDVKM. The CDR3 sequence is CASSEDGASNQPQHF. For the CDR3, the DNA is TGTGCCAGCAGCGAAGACGGGGCTAGCAATCAGCCCCAGCATTTT. Variable domain in full (rest from reference TRBV28 and TRBJ1-5): DVKVTQSSRYLVKRTGEKVFLECVQDMDHENMFWYRQDPGLGLRLIYFSYDVKMKEKGDIPEGYSVSREKKERFSLILESASTNQTSMYLCASSEDGASNQPQHFGDGTRLSIL.

At least ten counts were recorded for this clonotype. The rearrangement links TRBV7-2 to TRBJ2-7; D not certain. The CDR3 has 15 residues. V gave up 2 bases and J gave up 0 bases, with 11 bases separating them. Looked up from germline, CDR1 is SGHTA and CDR2 is FQGNSA. The DNA of the CDR3 is TGTGCCAGCAGCTTAAACGGGCGAACCTCCTACGAGCAGTACTTC. This encodes CASSLNGRTSYEQYF.

This chain joins TRBV5-6 and TRBJ1-2; a weak D match, TRBD1 (6 bases). CDR1 SGHDT and CDR2 YYEEEE come from the germline V gene. With 2 bases removed from V and 2 bases from J, the gap between germline ends came to 13 bases. This CDR3 contains 15 residues. The CDR3 nucleotides read TGTGCCAGCAGCTTAACAACAGGGATGAACTATGGCTACACCTTC. It specifies CASSLTTGMNYGYTF.

The sample holds many counts of this clonotype. The chain couples TRBV4-1 to TRBJ2-2; the D gene is possibly TRBD2 (6 bases). CDR1 and CDR2 from the germline V gene are MGHRA and YSYEKL. This CDR3 is built from 15 residues. Trimming removed 4 bases at V and 7 bases at J, with 16 bases between. The CDR3 region is CASSPGSSEVGELFF. The CDR3 nucleotides are TGCGCCAGCAGCCCAGGGTCTAGCGAGGTCGGGGAGCTGTTTTTT.

This clonotype was counted ten times or more. CDR3 nucleotides: TGTGCCAGCATGTCCGGGGAGCTGTTTTTT. Its translation is CASMSGELFF. The chain has TRBV2 and TRBJ2-2; D is undetermined. V lost 7 bases to trimming and J lost 6 bases, with 3 bases between them. This CDR3 comprises 10 residues. Germline V CDR1 and CDR2: SNHLY, FYNNEI.

In its sample, this clonotype was seen many times. This sequence joins TRBV11-3 and TRBJ2-5; TRBD2 matches at 10 bases. Trimming at V came to 2 bases and at J to 5 bases, leaving 5 bases not matched to a gene. The CDR3 has 15 residues. In germline, CDR1 is SGHNT, CDR2 YENEEA. CDR3 DNA sequence: TGTGCCAGCAGCTTAAGCGGGAGGGCCTGGGAGACCCAGTACTTC. Its protein product is CASSLSGRAWETQYF.

This clonotype has at least ten counts. The chain is built from TRBV12-3 or TRBV12-4 and TRBJ1-5; TRBD1 might be the D (5 bases). The CDR3 consists of 16 residues. V was cut by 6 bases and J by 5 bases, with 20 bases left in between. The CDR3 DNA follows: TGTGCCAGCAGCCCGGGCCGCTTATTAGGGGATCAGCCCCAGCATTTT. It is translated as CASSPGRLLGDQPQHF.

This chain connects TRBV3-1 to TRBJ2-2; 10 positions match TRBD1. Germline loops: CDR1 LGHDT, CDR2 YNNKEL (reference sequence). Trimming took 0 bases from V and 5 from J; bases not matched to a gene: 12. This CDR3 region has 19 residues. The CDR3 coding sequence is TGTGCCAGCAGCCAAGATGTTTTGACAGGGGGCGCGGGTACCGGGGAGCTGTTTTTT. Its translation: CASSQDVLTGGAGTGELFF.

The chain links TRBV20-1 to TRBJ1-6; D is unclear. From germline, CDR1 is DFQATT and CDR2 SNEGSKA (reference sequence). V lost 3 bases and J 8 bases, leaving 14 bases between the germline ends. There are 14 residues in the CDR3. The CDR3 nucleotides read TGCAGTGCTAGGGAATGGACGGGCTATTCACCCCTCCACTTT. It codes for CSAREWTGYSPLHF.

The chain employs TRBV10-3 and TRBJ2-3; TRBD2 matches 8 bases. Germline assignment: CDR1 ENHRY and CDR2 SYGVKD. The junction had 8 bases not matched to a gene; V was cut back by 11 bases and J by 4 bases. The CDR3 loop spans 13 amino acids. The CDR3 DNA reads as TGTGCCTCGGGGGGGGAAGCCGCAGATACGCAGTATTTT. Translation gives CASGGEAADTQYF.

This clonotype was detected ten times or more. This sequence joins TRBV11-2 and TRBJ2-1; D remains ambiguous. V lost 2 bases and J 2 bases, leaving 10 bases between the germline ends. This CDR3 contains 15 residues. Germline V gives CDR1 SGHAT, CDR2 FQNNGV. The CDR3 loop reads CASSLLGIPYNEQFF. CDR3 bases: TGTGCCAGCAGCTTATTGGGGATCCCCTACAATGAGCAGTTCTTC.

This clonotype was seen at least ten times. The rearrangement joins TRBV20-1 to TRBJ2-7, with 9 nucleotides matching TRBD1. This CDR3 has 13 amino acids. CDR1 DFQATT and CDR2 SNEGSKA come from the germline V gene (reference sequence). V lost 5 bases to trimming and J lost 4 bases; unmatched junction nucleotides: 6. CDR3 loop: CSARTGARYEQYF. CDR3 coding DNA: TGCAGTGCTCGGACAGGGGCCAGATACGAGCAGTACTTC.

This clonotype was seen only a few times. The chain combines TRBV7-2 with TRBJ2-2; TRBD1 or TRBD2 may be the D gene (5 bases each). Trimming shortened V by 6 bases and J by 7 bases, and 12 bases separated the two germline ends. CDR3 length: 13 residues. The germline CDR1 and CDR2 sequences are SGHTA and FQGNSA. CDR3 coding DNA: TGTGCCAGCAGTCCTGGGACCCTCGGGGAGCTGTTTTTT. Protein product: CASSPGTLGELFF. Together with reference TRBV7-2 and TRBJ2-2, the CDR3 gives the full variable domain: GAGVSQSPSNKVTEKGKDVELRCDPISGHTALYWYRQSLGQGLEFLIYFQGNSAPDKSGLPSDRFSAERTGGSVSTLTIQRTQQEDSAVYLCASSPGTLGELFFGEGSRLTVL.

CDR3 loop: CASSVAEFNEKLFF. The CDR3, as DNA: TGTGCCAGCAGCGTAGCTGAGTTTAATGAAAAACTGTTTTTT. The chain has TRBV9 and TRBJ1-4; D is ambiguous. The CDR3 consists of 14 residues. V was clipped by 0 bases and J by 4 bases, with 7 bases between them. Germline CDR1 SGDLS, CDR2 YYNGEE.

In DNA form, the CDR3 reads TGCAGTGCTCCCCGGGGGGCCCGGACGATCACTGAAGCTTTCTTT. This translates into CSAPRGARTITEAFF. J is TRBJ1-1 and V is TRBV20-1; TRBD1 might be the D (6 bases). The V gene lost 5 bases and the J gene lost 4 bases, with 20 bases spanning the gap. Germline CDR1 DFQATT, CDR2 SNEGSKA (reference sequence). This CDR3 is 15 amino acids long.

This clonotype was seen many times. The DNA of the CDR3 is TGTGCCAGCAGGGCCAGAGGGTTGTCCTCCTACAATGAGCAGTTCTTC. Translated: CASRARGLSSYNEQFF. The J gene is TRBJ2-1, the V gene TRBV6-1; a weak D match, TRBD2 (5 bases). V lost 6 bases to trimming and J lost 0 bases, with 15 bases between them. Germline V gives CDR1 MNHNS, CDR2 SASEGT. The CDR3 is 16 amino acids.

V is TRBV6-1 and J is TRBJ2-7; D may be TRBD2 (5 bases). V lost 7 bases to trimming and J lost 9 bases, with 13 bases between them. Germline lookup yields CDR1 MNHNS and CDR2 SASEGT. The CDR3 sequence is 11 residues long. The CDR3 sequence is CASIEGERQYF. Here the CDR3 DNA reads TGTGCCAGCATTGAGGGAGAAAGGCAGTACTTC.

The table lists this clonotype with a few counts. The chain joins TRBV11-2 to TRBJ2-7; D is perhaps TRBD2 (6 bases). Germline values: CDR1 SGHAT, CDR2 FQNNGV. This CDR3 comprises 13 residues. V gave up 5 bases and J gave up 1 base, with 9 bases separating them. The CDR3 sequence: CASSARESYEQYF. CDR3 DNA: TGTGCCAGCAGCGCCCGGGAGTCCTACGAGCAGTACTTC.

The table lists this clonotype with many counts. The chain employs TRBV10-3 and TRBJ2-4, with D possibly TRBD1 on 6 matching bases. Trimming removed 3 bases from V and 6 bases from J, with 9 bases in between. From germline, CDR1 is ENHRY and CDR2 SYGVKD. The CDR3 totals 13 residues. The CDR3 sequence: CAISDRDTNIQYF. In DNA form, the CDR3 reads TGTGCCATCAGTGATCGGGACACAAACATTCAGTACTTC.

V is TRBV18 and J is TRBJ2-5; tentatively, D is TRBD2 (5 bases). Trimming removed 3 bases from V and 1 base from J, with 12 bases in between. This CDR3 is built from 15 residues. Germline assignment: CDR1 KGHSH and CDR2 LQKENI. This chain's CDR3 is CASSPEGTPQETQYF. CDR3 sequence (DNA): TGTGCCAGCTCACCCGAGGGAACCCCCCAAGAGACCCAGTACTTC. Together with reference TRBV18 and TRBJ2-5, the CDR3 gives the full variable domain: NAGVMQNPRHLVRRRGQEARLRCSPMKGHSHVYWYRQLPEEGLKFMVYLQKENIIDESGMPKERFSAEFPKEGPSILRIQQVVRGDSAAYFCASSPEGTPQETQYFGPGTRLLVL.

This clonotype showed up many times. V usage is TRBV7-9 and J usage is TRBJ1-1; TRBD1 agrees at 8 bases. The CDR3 has 14 amino acids. Germline V gene sequence: CDR1 SEHNR, CDR2 FQNEAQ (reference sequence). V gave up 5 bases and J gave up 3 bases; unmatched junction bases: 5. CDR3 sequence: CASSPRGQYTEAFF. The CDR3 DNA is TGTGCCAGCAGCCCCAGGGGGCAGTACACTGAAGCTTTCTTT.

The V call is TRBV27, the J call TRBJ2-3; D might be TRBD2 (6 bases). V dropped 3 bases and J dropped 4 bases, with 26 bases sitting between them. The CDR3 is 19 amino acids. The germline CDR1 and CDR2 sequences are MNHEY and SMNVEV (reference sequence). This chain's CDR3 is CASSLPLSGTPGWSDTQYF. In nucleotides, the CDR3 is TGTGCCAGCAGTTTGCCCCTTTCCGGGACTCCCGGTTGGTCAGATACGCAGTATTTT.